This T cell receptor (beta chain) came from a study of lymphopenia after photon versus proton radiotherapy. General study results and limits: Proton therapy kept repertoires fairly stable, unlike photons, which gained effector/memory cells. Oligoclonal CD8+ Temra expansion after nadir drove photon patients' diversity drop. Larger post-nadir TCR diversity loss correlated inversely with survival in deceased patients. Survival link was tested only in deceased patients; proton benefit remains a possibility.

Profiled with immunoSEQ multiplex PCR; TCRdb holds only in-frame clones, not every one. This table has 65,000 to 70,000 clones, under 95% appearing once. The CDR3 has 14 amino acids. CDR1 and CDR2 (germline): LNHDA, SQIVND (reference sequence). In regard to this clone: The antigen is not known. At one end, the junction sequence differs from germline, possibly due to a read error.

This chain links TRBV19 with TRBJ2-3, with D perhaps matching TRBD2 (6 bases). The specimen was peripheral blood, collected from a patient treated with photon-based radiotherapy. The receptor's source is a woman in her seventies with pancreatic cancer. CDR3 coding DNA: TGTGCCAGTAGGATAGCGGCTAGCACAGATACGCAGTATTTT. This codes for CASRIAASTDTQYF.